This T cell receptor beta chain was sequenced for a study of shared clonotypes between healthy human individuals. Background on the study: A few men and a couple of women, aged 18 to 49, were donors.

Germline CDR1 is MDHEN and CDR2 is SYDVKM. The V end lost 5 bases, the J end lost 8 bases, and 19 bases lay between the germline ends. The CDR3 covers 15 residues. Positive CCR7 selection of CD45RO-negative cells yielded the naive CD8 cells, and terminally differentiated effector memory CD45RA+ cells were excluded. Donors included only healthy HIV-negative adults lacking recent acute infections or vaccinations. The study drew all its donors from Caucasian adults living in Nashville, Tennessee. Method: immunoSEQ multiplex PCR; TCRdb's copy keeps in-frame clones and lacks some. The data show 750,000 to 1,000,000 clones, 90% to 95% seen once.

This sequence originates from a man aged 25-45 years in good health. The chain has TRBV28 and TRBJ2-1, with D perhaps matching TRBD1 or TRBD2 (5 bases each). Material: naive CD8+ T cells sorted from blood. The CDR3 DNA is TGTGCCAGCAGTGCCGGGACCTTCAAGTGGGATGAGCAGTTCTTC. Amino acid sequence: CASSAGTFKWDEQFF. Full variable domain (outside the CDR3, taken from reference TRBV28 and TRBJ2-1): DVKVTQSSRYLVKRTGEKVFLECVQDMDHENMFWYRQDPGLGLRLIYFSYDVKMKEKGDIPEGYSVSREKKERFSLILESASTNQTSMYLCASSAGTFKWDEQFFGPGTRLTVL.